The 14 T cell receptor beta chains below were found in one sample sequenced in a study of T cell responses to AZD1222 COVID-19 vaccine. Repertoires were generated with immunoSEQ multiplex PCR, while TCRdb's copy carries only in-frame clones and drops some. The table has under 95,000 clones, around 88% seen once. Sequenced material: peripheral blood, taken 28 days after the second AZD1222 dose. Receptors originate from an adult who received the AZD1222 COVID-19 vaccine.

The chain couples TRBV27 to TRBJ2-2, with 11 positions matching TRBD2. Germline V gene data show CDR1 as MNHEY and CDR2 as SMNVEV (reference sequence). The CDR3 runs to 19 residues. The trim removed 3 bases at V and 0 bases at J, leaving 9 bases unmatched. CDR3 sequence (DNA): TGTGCCAGCAGTTTGCTTACCCCGGGACTAGCGGCGAACACCGGGGAGCTGTTTTTT. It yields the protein CASSLLTPGLAANTGELFF.

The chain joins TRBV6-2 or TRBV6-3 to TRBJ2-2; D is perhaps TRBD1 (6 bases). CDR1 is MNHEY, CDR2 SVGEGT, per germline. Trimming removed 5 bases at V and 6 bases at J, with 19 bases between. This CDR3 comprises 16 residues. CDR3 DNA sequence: TGTGCCAGCAGTAACCTCTGGACAGCCCAGGCCGGGGAGCTGTTTTTT. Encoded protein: CASSNLWTAQAGELFF.

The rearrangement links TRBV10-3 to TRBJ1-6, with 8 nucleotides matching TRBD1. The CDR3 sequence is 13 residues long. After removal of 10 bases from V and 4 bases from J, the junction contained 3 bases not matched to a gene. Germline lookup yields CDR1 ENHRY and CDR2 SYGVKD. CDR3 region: CATTGVYNSPLHF. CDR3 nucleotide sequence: TGTGCCACGACAGGGGTTTATAATTCACCCCTCCACTTT.

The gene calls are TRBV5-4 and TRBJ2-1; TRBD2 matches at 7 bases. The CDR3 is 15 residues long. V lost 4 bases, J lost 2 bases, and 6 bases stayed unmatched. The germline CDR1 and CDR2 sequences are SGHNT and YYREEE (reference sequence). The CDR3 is CASSLRTSTYNEQFF. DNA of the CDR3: TGTGCCAGCAGCCTAAGGACTAGTACCTACAATGAGCAGTTCTTC.

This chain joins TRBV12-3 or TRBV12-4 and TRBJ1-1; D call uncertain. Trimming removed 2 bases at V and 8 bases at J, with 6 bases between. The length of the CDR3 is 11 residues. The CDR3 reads CASSLLREAFF. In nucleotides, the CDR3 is TGTGCCAGCAGTTTACTCAGGGAAGCTTTCTTT.

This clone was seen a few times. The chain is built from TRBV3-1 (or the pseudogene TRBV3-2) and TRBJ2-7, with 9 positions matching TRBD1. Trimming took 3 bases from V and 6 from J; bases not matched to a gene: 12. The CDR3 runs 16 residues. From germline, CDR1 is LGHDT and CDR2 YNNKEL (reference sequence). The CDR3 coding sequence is TGTGCCAGCAGCCAGGGACCCGGGACAGGGTTTGGCGAGCAGTACTTC. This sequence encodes CASSQGPGTGFGEQYF.

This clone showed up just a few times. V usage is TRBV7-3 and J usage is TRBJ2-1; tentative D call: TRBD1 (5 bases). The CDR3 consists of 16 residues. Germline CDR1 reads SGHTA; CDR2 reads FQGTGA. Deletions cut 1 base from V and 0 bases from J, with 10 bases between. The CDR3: CASSLRGGGSYNEQFF. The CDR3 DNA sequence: TGTGCCAGCAGCTTAAGGGGCGGCGGCTCCTACAATGAGCAGTTCTTC.

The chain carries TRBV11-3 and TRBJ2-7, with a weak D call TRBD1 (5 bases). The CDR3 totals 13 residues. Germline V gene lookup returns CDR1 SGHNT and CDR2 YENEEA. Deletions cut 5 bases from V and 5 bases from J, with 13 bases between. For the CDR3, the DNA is TGTGCCAGCAGCGTGGGGCCTTATGACGAGCAGTACTTC. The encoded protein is CASSVGPYDEQYF.

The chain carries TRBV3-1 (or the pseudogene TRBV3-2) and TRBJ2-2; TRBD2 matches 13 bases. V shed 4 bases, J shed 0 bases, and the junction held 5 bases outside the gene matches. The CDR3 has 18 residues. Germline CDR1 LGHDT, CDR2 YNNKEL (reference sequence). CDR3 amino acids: CASSRILAGGPNTGELFF. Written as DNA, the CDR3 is TGTGCCAGCAGCCGAATACTAGCGGGGGGGCCGAACACCGGGGAGCTGTTTTTT.

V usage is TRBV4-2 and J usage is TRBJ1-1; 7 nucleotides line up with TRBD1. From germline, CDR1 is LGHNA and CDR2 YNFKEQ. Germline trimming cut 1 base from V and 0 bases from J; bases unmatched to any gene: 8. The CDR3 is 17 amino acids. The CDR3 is CASSQAETGYMNTEAFF. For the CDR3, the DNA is TGTGCCAGCAGCCAAGCGGAGACAGGGTACATGAACACTGAAGCTTTCTTT.

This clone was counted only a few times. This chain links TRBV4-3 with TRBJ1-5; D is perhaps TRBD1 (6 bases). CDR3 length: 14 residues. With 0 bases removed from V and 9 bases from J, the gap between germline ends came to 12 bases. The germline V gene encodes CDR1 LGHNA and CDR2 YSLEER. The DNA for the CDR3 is TGCGCCAGCAGCCAAGACTGGCAGGGGCGGCCCCAGCATTTT. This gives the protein CASSQDWQGRPQHF.

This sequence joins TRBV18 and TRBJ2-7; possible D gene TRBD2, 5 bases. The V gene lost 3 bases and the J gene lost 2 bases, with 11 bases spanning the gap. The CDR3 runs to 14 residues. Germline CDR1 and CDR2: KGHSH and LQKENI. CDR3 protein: CASSPVAGTYEQYF. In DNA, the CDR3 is TGTGCCAGCTCACCGGTCGCCGGGACCTACGAGCAGTACTTC. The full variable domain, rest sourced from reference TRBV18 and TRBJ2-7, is NAGVMQNPRHLVRRRGQEARLRCSPMKGHSHVYWYRQLPEEGLKFMVYLQKENIIDESGMPKERFSAEFPKEGPSILRIQQVVRGDSAAYFCASSPVAGTYEQYFGPGTRLTVT.

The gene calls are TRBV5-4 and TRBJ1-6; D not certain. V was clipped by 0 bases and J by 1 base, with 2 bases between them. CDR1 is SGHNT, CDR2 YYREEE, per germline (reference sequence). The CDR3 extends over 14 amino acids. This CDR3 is CASSLGSYNSPLHF. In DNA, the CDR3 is TGTGCCAGCAGCTTGGGGTCCTATAATTCACCCCTCCACTTT.

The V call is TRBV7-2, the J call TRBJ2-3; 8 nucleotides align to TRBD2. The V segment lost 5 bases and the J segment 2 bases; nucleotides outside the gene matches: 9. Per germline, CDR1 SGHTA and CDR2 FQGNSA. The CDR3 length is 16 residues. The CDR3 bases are TGTGCCAGCAGCACAGACGCTAGCGGGCTCACAGATACGCAGTATTTT. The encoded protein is CASSTDASGLTDTQYF.